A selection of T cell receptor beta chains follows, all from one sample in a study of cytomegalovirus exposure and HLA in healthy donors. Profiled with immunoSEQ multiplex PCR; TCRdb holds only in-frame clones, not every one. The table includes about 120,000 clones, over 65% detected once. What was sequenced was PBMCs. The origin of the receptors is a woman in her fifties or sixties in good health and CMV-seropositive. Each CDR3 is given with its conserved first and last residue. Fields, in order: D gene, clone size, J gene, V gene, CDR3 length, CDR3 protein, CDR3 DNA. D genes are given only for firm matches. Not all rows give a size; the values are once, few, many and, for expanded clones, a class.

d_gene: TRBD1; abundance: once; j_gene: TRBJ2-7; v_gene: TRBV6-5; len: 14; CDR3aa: CASSSRQGTYEQYF; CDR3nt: TGTGCCAGCAGTTCTCGACAGGGAACCTACGAGCAGTACTTC
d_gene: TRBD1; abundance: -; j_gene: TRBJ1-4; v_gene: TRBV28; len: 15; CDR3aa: CASSVPGQHNEKLFF; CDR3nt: TGTGCCAGCAGTGTCCCGGGACAGCATAATGAAAAACTGTTTTTT
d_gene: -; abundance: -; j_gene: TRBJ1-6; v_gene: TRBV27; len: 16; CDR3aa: CASGTQLQVYNSPLHF; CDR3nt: TGTGCCAGCGGCACCCAACTACAGGTGTATAATTCACCCCTCCACTTT
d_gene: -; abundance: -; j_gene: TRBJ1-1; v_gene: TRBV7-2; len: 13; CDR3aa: CASSRSLNTEAFF; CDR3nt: TGTGCCAGCAGCAGGAGCTTGAACACTGAAGCTTTCTTT
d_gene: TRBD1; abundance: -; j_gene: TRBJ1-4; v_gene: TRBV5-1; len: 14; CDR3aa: CASSSGQTNEKLFF; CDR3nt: TGCGCCAGCAGCTCGGGACAGACTAATGAAAAACTGTTTTTT
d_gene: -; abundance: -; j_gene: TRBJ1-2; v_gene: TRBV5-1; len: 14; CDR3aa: CASSLDPGAGGYTF; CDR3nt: TGCGCCAGCAGCTTGGACCCTGGAGCGGGTGGCTACACCTTC
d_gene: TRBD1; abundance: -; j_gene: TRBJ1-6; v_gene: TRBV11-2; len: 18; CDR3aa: CASSPSFFYRGNNSPLHF; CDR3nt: TGTGCCAGCAGCCCCTCGTTTTTTTACAGGGGAAATAATTCACCCCTCCACTTT
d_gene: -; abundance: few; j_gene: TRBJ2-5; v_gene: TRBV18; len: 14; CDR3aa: CASSPRSEGETQYF; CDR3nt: TGTGCCAGCTCACCACGTTCGGAGGGAGAGACCCAGTACTTC
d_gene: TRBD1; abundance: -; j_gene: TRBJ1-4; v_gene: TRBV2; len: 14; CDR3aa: CASSSGTGSEKLFF; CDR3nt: TGTGCCAGCAGCTCCGGGACAGGGAGCGAAAAACTGTTTTTT
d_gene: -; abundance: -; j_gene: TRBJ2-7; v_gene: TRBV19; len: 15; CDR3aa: CASRAAGQGPYEQYF; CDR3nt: TGTGCCAGTAGGGCAGCAGGACAAGGCCCTTACGAGCAGTACTTC
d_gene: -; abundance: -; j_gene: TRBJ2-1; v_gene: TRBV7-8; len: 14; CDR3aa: CASSPLGDFNEQFF; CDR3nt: TGTGCCAGCAGCCCCCTGGGCGATTTCAATGAGCAGTTCTTC
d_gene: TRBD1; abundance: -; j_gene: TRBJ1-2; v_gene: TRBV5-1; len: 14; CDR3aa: CASSFQGEDYGYTF; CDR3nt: TGCGCCAGCAGCTTCCAGGGGGAGGACTATGGCTACACCTTC
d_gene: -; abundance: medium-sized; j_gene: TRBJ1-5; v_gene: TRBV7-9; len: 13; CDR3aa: CASSLEQGQPQHF; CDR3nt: TGTGCCAGCAGCTTAGAACAGGGACAGCCCCAGCATTTT
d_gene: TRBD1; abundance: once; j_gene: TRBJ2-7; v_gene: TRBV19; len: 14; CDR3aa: CASSDQGVRDEQYF; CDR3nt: TGTGCCAGTAGTGACCAGGGGGTTCGAGACGAGCAGTACTTC
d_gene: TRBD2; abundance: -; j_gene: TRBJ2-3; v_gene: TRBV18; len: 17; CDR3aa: CASSLGTSGIATDTQYF; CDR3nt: TGTGCCAGCTCACTCGGGACTAGCGGGATTGCCACAGATACGCAGTATTTT
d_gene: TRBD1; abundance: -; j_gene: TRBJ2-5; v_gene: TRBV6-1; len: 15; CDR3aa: CASSESGTGRETQYF; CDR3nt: TGTGCCAGCAGTGAATCCGGGACAGGGAGAGAGACCCAGTACTTC
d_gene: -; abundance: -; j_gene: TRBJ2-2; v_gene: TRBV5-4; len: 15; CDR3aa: CASSLDQTNTGELFF; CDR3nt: TGTGCCAGCAGCTTGGACCAGACGAACACCGGGGAGCTGTTTTTT
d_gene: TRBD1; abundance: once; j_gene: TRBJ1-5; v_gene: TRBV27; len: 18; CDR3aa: CASRSWDRATRSNQPQHF; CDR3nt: TGTGCCAGCAGAAGCTGGGACAGGGCGACTAGAAGCAATCAGCCCCAGCATTTT
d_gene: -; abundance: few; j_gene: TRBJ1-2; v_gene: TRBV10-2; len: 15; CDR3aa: CASSDHLQGEFGYTF; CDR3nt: TGCGCCAGCAGTGACCATCTACAGGGCGAATTTGGCTACACCTTC
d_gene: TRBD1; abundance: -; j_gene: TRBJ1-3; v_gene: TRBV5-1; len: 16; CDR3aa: CASSSGQGLIGNTIYF; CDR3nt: TGCGCCAGCAGCTCCGGACAGGGGCTAATCGGAAACACCATATATTTT
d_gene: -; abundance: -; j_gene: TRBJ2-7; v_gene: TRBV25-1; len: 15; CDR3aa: CASSDRGQRSYEQYF; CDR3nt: TGTGCCAGCAGTGACCGTGGACAGCGCTCCTACGAGCAGTACTTC
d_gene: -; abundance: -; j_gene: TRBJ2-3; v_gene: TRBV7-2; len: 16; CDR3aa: CASSPQGKVVAGTQYF; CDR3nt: TGTGCCAGCAGCCCTCAGGGAAAGGTCGTAGCCGGTACGCAGTATTTT
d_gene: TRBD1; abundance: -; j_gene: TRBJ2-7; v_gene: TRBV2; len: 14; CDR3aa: CASSEDRGRYEQYF; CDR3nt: TGTGCCAGCAGTGAAGACAGGGGCCGTTACGAGCAGTACTTC
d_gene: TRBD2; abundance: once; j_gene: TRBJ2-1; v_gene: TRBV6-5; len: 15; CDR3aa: CASRRGLGRYNEQFF; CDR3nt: TGTGCCAGCAGAAGGGGACTAGGCCGTTACAATGAGCAGTTCTTC
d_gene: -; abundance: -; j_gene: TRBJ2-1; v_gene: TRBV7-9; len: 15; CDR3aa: CASSLLSQGGNEQFF; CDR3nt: TGTGCCAGCAGCTTATTAAGCCAGGGAGGCAATGAGCAGTTCTTC
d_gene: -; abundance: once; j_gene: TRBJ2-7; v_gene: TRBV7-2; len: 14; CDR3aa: CASSLVRDSSEQYF; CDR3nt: TGTGCCAGCAGCTTAGTCCGAGACAGTTCCGAGCAGTACTTC
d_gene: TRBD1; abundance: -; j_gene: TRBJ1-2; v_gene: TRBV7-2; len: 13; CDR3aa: CASSSGTGGGYTF; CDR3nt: TGTGCCAGCAGCTCAGGGACAGGGGGAGGCTACACCTTC
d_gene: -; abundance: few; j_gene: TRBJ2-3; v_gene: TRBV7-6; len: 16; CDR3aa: CASSLAELLSTDTQYF; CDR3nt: TGTGCCAGCAGCTTAGCAGAGTTGTTGAGCACAGATACGCAGTATTTT
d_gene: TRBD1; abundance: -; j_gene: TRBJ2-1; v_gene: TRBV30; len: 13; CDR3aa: CAWNKQGSNEQFF; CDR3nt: TGTGCCTGGAACAAACAGGGGTCAAATGAGCAGTTCTTC
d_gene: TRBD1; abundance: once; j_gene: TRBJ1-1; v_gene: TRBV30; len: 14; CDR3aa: CAWRYNNRGSEAFF; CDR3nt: TGTGCCTGGAGGTATAATAACAGGGGTTCTGAAGCTTTCTTT
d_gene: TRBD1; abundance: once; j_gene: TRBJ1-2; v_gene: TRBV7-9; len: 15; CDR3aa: CASSPIGGQVGGYTF; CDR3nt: TGTGCCAGCAGCCCTATTGGGGGACAGGTCGGGGGCTACACCTTC
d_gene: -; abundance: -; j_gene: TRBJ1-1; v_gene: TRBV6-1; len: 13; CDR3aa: CASSAGGGTEAFF; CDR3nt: TGTGCCAGCAGTGCGGGGGGGGGCACTGAAGCTTTCTTT
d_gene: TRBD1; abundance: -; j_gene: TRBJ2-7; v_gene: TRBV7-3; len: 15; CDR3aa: CASSKTGTGAYEQYF; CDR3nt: TGTGCCAGCAGCAAAACCGGGACAGGCGCCTACGAGCAGTACTTC
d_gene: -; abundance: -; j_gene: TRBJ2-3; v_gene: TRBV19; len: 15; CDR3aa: CASSVVGGQSDTQYF; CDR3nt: TGTGCCAGTAGTGTTGTCGGGGGTCAATCGGATACGCAGTATTTT
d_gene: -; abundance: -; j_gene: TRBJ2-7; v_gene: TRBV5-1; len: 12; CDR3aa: CASRSGTTEQYF; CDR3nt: TGCGCCAGCAGGTCCGGGACAACCGAGCAGTACTTC
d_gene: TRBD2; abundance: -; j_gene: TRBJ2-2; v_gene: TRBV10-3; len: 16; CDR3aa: CATLLAGGTDTGELFF; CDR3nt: TGTGCCACCCTTCTAGCGGGAGGCACTGACACCGGGGAGCTGTTTTTT
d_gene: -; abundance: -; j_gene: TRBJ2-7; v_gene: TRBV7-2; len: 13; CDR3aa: CASRLGSEREQYF; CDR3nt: TGTGCCAGCAGACTGGGCTCTGAACGGGAGCAGTACTTC
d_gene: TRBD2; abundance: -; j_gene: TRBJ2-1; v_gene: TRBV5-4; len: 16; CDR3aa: CASWRGGGSSYNEQFF; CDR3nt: TGTGCCAGCTGGCGGGGGGGCGGGAGCTCCTACAATGAGCAGTTCTTC
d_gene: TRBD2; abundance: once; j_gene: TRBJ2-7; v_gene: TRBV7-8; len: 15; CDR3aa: CASSPGAAGGREQYF; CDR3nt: TGTGCCAGCAGCCCGGGGGCAGCGGGGGGGCGGGAGCAGTACTTC
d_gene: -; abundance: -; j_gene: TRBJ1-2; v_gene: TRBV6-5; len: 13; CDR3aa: CASSPGENYGYTF; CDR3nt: TGTGCCAGCAGCCCCGGAGAAAACTATGGCTACACCTTC
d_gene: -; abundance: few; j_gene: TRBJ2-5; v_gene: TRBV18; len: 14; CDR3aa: CASSLGRAKETQYF; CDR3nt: TGTGCCAGCTCCTTAGGAAGAGCGAAAGAGACCCAGTACTTC
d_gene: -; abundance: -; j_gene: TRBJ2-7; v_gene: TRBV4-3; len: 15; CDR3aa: CASSQEGSPPYEQYF; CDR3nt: TGCGCCAGCAGCCAAGAAGGTAGCCCACCCTACGAGCAGTACTTC
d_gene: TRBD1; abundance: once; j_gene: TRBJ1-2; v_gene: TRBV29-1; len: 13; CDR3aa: CSVEPGTGYGYTF; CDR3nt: TGCAGCGTAGAGCCGGGGACAGGCTATGGCTACACCTTC
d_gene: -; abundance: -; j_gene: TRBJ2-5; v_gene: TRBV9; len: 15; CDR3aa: CASSARVWGSETQYF; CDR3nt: TGTGCCAGCAGCGCGCGTGTATGGGGCTCCGAGACCCAGTACTTC
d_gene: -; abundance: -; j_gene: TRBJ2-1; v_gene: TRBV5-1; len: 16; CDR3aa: CASSPGGLSAYNEQFF; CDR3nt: TGCGCCAGCAGCCCGGGGGGCCTGTCAGCATACAATGAGCAGTTCTTC
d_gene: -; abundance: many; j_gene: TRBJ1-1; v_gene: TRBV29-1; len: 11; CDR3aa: CSVDVNTEAFF; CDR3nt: TGCAGCGTTGACGTGAACACTGAAGCTTTCTTT
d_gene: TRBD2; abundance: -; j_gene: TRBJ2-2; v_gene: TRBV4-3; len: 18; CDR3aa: CASSQALAGVLNTGELFF; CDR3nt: TGCGCCAGCAGCCAAGCGCTAGCGGGAGTTTTGAACACCGGGGAGCTGTTTTTT
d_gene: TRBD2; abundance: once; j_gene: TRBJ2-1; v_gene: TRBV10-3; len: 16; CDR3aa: CAISDPGLAGTNEQFF; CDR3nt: TGTGCCATCAGTGATCCGGGACTAGCGGGGACCAATGAGCAGTTCTTC
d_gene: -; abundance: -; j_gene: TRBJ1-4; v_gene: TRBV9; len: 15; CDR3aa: CASSVAGALNEKLFF; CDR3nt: TGTGCCAGCAGCGTGGCGGGGGCGCTGAATGAAAAACTGTTTTTT
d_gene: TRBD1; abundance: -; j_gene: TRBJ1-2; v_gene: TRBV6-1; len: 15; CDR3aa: CASSARDRANHGYTF; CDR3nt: TGTGCCAGCAGTGCGCGGGACAGGGCGAACCATGGCTACACCTTC
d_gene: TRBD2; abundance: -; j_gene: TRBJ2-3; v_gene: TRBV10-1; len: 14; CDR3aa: CASSESGGPDTQYF; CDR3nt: TGCGCCAGCAGTGAGAGCGGGGGGCCAGATACGCAGTATTTT